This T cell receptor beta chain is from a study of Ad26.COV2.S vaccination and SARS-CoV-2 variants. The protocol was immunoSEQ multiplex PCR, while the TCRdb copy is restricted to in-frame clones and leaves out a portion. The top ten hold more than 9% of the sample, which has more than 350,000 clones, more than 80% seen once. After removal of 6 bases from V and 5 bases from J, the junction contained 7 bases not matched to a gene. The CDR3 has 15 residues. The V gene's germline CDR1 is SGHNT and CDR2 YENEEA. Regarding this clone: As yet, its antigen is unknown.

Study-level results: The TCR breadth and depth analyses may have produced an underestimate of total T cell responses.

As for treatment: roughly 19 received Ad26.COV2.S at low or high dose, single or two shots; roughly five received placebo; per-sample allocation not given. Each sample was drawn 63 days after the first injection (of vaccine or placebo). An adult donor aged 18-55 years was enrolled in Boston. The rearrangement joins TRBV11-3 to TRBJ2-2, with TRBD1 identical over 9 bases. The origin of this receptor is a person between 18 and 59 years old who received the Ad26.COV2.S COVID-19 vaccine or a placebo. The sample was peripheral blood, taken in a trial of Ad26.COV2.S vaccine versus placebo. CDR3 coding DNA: TGTGCCAGCAGGATGGACAGGGGAGGGACCGGGGAGCTGTTTTTT. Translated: CASRMDRGGTGELFF.